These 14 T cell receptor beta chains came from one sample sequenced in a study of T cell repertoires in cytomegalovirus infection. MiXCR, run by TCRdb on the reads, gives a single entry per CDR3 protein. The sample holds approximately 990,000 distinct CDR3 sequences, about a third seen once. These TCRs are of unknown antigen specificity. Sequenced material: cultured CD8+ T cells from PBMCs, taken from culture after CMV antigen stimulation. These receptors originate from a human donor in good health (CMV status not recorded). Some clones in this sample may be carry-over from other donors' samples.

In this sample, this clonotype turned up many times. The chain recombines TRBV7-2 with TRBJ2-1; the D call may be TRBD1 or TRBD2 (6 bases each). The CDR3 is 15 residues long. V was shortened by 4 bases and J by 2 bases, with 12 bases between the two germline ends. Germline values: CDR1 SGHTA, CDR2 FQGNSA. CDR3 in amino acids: CASSSLGGTYNEQFF. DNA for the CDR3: TGTGCCAGCAGCTCCCTAGGGGGGACCTACAATGAGCAGTTCTTC.

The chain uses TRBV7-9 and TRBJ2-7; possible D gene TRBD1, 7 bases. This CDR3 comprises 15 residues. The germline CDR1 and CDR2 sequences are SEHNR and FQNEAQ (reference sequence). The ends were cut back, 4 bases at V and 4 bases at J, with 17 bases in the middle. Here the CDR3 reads CASSSRQGGSYEQYF. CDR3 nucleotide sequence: TGTGCCAGCAGCTCTCGCCAGGGGGGATCTTACGAGCAGTACTTC.

The CDR3, as DNA: TGTGCCAGCAGTTCTCCCCCTAGCGGGGTCTACAATGAGCAGTTCTTC. It codes for CASSSPPSGVYNEQFF. The chain is built from TRBV12-3 or TRBV12-4 and TRBJ2-1; 9 bases fit TRBD2. V was clipped by 4 bases and J by 3 bases; unmatched bases: 7. CDR3 length equals 16 residues.

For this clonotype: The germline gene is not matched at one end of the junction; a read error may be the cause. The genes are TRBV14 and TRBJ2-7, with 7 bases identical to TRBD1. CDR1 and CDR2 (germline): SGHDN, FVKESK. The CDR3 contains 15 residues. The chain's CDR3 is CTSSHDRDHIYEQYF. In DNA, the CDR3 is TGTACCAGCAGCCATGACAGGGATCATATCTACGAGCAGTACTTC.

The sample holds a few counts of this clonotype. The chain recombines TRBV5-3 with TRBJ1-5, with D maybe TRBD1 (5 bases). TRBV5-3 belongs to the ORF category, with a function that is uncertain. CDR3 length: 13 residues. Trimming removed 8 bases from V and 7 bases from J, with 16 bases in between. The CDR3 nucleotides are TGTGCCAGCAGCATCGGGACGGCCCAGCCCCAGCATTTT. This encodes CASSIGTAQPQHF.

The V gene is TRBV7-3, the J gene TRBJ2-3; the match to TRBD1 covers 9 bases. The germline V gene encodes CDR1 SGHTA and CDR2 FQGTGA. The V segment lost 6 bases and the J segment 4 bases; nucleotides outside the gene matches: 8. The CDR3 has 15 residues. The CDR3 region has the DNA TGTGCCAGCAGTTATACAGGGGGCGGACCAGATACGCAGTATTTT. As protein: CASSYTGGGPDTQYF.

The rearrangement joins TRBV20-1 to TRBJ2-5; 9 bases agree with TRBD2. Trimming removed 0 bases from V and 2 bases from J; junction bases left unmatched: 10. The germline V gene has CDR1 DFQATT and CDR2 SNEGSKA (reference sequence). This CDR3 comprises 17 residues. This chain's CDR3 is CSARDGAVAGAQETQYF. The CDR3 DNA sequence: TGCAGTGCTAGAGATGGGGCGGTAGCGGGGGCTCAAGAGACCCAGTACTTC.

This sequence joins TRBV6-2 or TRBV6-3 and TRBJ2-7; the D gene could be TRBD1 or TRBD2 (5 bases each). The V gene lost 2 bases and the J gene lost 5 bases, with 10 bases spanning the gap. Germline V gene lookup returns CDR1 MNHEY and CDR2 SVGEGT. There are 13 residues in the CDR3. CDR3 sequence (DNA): TGTGCCAGCAGTTACACGGGGCGACACGAGCAGTACGTC. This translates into CASSYTGRHEQYV.

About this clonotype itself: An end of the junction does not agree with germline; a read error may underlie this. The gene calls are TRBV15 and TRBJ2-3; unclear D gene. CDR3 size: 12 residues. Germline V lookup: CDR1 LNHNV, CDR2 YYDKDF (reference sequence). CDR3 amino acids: CATSRVGDTQYF. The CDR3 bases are TGTGCCACCAGTAGAGTTGGAGATACGCAGTATTTT.

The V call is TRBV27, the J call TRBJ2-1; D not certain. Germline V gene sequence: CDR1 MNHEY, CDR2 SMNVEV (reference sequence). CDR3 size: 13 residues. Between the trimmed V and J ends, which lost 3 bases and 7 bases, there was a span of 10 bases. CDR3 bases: TGTGCCAGCAGTTTTCCCCCGCGGAATGAGCAGTTCTTC. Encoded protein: CASSFPPRNEQFF.

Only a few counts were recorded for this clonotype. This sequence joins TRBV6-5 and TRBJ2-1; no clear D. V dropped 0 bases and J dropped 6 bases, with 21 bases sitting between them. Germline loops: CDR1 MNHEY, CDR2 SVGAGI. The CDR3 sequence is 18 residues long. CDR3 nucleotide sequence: TGTGCCAGCAGTTACTCGACCAGCCCAAATTTATACCGCAATGAGCAGTTCTTC. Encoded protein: CASSYSTSPNLYRNEQFF.

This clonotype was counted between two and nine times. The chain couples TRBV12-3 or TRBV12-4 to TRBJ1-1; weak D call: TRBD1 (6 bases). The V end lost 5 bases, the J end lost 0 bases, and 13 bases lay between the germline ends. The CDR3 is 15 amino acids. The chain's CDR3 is CASSIRQDMNTEAFF. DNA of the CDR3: TGTGCCAGCAGTATACGACAGGACATGAACACTGAAGCTTTCTTT.

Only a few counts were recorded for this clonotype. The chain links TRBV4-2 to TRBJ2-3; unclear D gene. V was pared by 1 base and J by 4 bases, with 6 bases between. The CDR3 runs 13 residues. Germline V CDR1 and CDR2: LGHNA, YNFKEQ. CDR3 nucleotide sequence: TGTGCCAGCAGCCAAGGAGGTCCAGATACGCAGTATTTT. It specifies CASSQGGPDTQYF.

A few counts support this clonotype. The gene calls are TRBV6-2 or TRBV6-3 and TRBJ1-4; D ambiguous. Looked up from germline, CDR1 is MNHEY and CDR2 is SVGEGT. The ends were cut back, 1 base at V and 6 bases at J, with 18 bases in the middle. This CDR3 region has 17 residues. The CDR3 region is CASSYWPRSEVDEKLFF. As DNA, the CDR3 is TGTGCCAGCAGTTACTGGCCCCGGTCGGAGGTGGATGAAAAACTGTTTTTT.